This T cell receptor (beta chain) stems from a study of PD-L1 blockade in urothelial cancer. Study as a whole: From 0 to 3 prior chemotherapy regimens had been given to the patients. Blood drawn 3 weeks (second dose) and 6 weeks after treatment start was analyzed. Blood samples contained a median 141,255 T cells.

Time point: peripheral blood 6 weeks after treatment start. Individual patients had between 1 and 8 samples, taken pretreatment and on-treatment. Here immunoSEQ multiplex PCR was the method, and the copy in TCRdb shows in-frame clones only, minus some. Of about 45,000 clones in the sample, about 90% were seen once. The sample consisted of PBMCs, taken around atezolizumab (anti-PD-L1) treatment. The receptor was derived from a man aged 65 to 85 with urothelial cancer.

In DNA form, the CDR3 reads TGTGCCAGTAGTATCGTGTCACACACAGATACGCAGTATTTT. As protein: CASSIVSHTDTQYF. This sequence joins TRBV19 and TRBJ2-3; D is unresolved. The CDR3 sequence is 14 residues long. Deletions cut 3 bases from V and 2 bases from J, with 9 bases between. Germline CDR1 is LNHDA and CDR2 is SQIVND (reference sequence).